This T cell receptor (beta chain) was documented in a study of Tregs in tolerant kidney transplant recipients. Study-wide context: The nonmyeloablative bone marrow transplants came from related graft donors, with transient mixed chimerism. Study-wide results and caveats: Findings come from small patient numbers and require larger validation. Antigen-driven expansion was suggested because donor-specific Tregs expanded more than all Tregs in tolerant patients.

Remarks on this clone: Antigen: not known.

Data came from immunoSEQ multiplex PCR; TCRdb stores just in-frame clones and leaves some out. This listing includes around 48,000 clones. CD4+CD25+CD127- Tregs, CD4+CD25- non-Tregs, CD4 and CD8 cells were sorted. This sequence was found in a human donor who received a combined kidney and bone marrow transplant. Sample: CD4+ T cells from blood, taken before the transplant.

The CDR3 region is CASSPQGAEYGYTF. CDR3 DNA (partial): TGTGCCAGCAGCCCACAGGGGGCAGAATATGGC. This sequence joins TRBV11-2 and TRBJ1-2, with 9 positions matching TRBD1. The missing CDR3 end, 3 residues past where the read stops, is filled in from the germline J gene. The junction had 6 bases not matched to a gene; V was cut back by 5 bases and J by 5 bases. CDR3 length: 14 amino acids. CDR1 and CDR2 from the germline V gene are SGHAT and FQNNGV.